This T cell receptor beta chain was identified in a study of cytomegalovirus exposure and HLA in healthy donors. Study overall: A prior analysis found 117 million unique TCR beta sequences from around 200 million T cells.

About this clone: Its specificity is unknown.

Broader study findings: Specific recognition of CMV antigens was confirmed in vitro for a few chains (all CMV-associated). In a later analysis, DRB1 alleles had the most associated TCRs; HLA-C alleles the fewest.

Both 60 Vbeta primers and 13 Jbeta primers went into the PCR. The data were produced by immunoSEQ multiplex PCR, yet TCRdb's version contains in-frame clones alone and is incomplete. The repertoire holds around 97,000 clones, roughly a tenth seen once, with about 5% in the top ten. Germline V CDR1 and CDR2: SGHTA, FQGNSA. The CDR3 sequence is 14 residues long. Trimming at V came to 8 bases and at J to 10 bases, leaving 12 bases not matched to a gene. The sequenced sample consisted of PBMCs. The chain has TRBV7-2 and TRBJ2-1; TRBD2 matches 9 bases. The clonotype comes from a man aged 50 to 60 in good health and CMV-seropositive. CDR3 loop: CASCAGGPVREQFF. CDR3 sequence (DNA): TGTGCCAGCTGCGCGGGAGGGCCGGTGCGGGAGCAGTTCTTC. The full variable domain, rest sourced from reference TRBV7-2 and TRBJ2-1, is GAGVSQSPSNKVTEKGKDVELRCDPISGHTALYWYRQSLGQGLEFLIYFQGNSAPDKSGLPSDRFSAERTGGSVSTLTIQRTQQEDSAVYLCASCAGGPVREQFFGPGTRLTVL.